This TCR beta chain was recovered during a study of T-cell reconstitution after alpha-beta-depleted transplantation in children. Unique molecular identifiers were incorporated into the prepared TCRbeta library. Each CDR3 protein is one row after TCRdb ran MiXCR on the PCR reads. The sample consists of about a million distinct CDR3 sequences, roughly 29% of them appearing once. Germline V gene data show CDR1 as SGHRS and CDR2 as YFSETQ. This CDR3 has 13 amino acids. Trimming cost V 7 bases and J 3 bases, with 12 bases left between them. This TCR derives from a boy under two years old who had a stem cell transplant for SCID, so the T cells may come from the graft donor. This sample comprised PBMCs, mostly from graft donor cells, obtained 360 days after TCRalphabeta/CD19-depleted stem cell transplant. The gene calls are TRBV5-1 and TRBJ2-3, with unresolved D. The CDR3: CASASRQTDTQYF. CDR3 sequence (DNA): TGCGCCAGCGCATCACGGCAGACAGATACGCAGTATTTT.